The 5 T cell receptor beta chains below all came from one sample that was sequenced in a study of CD4+ T cells in melanoma (dated by TCRdb to between 2021 and 2024). Library preparation used the immunoSEQ multiplex PCR assay. This is the immuneACCESS table as TCRdb keeps it, with only in-frame sequences that have V and J called. A part of the clones is gone; compared with another copy, unresolved V genes explain less than half, and the rest is unexplained. In all, the sample holds fewer than 150,000 clones, and around 90% of those were seen once. The biggest ten clones account for more than 1.5% of the sample. Receptors originate from a human donor with melanoma.

The chain has TRBV5-6 and TRBJ2-7; 9 positions agree with TRBD1. The CDR3 loop spans 14 amino acids. Losses at the gene ends were 4 bases for V and 9 bases for J; bases not matched to a gene: 11. The germline V gene encodes CDR1 SGHDT and CDR2 YYEEEE. The CDR3 DNA is TGTGCCAGCAGCCGGACAGGGGTCCCAGAGGGGCAGTACTTC. Protein product: CASSRTGVPEGQYF.

Written as DNA, the CDR3 is TGTGCCAGCAGCTTGGGACCTAGATTCGACACCGGGGAGCTGTTTTTT. It codes for CASSLGPRFDTGELFF. V is TRBV5-4 and J is TRBJ2-2; no clear D. Germline lookup yields CDR1 SGHNT and CDR2 YYREEE (reference sequence). V gave up 0 bases and J gave up 3 bases, with 12 bases separating them. This CDR3 has 16 residues.

The CDR3 nucleotides are TGCGCCAGCAGCTTGGACGGCTCGAGTGGCTACACCTTC. Amino acid sequence: CASSLDGSSGYTF. The rearrangement joins TRBV5-1 to TRBJ1-2; no definite D call. V was clipped by 0 bases and J by 7 bases, with 10 bases between them. The germline gives CDR1 SGHRS, CDR2 YFSETQ. CDR3 length: 13 residues. Full variable domain (rest looked up from reference TRBV5-1 and TRBJ1-2): KAGVTQTPRYLIKTRGQQVTLSCSPISGHRSVSWYQQTPGQGLQFLFEYFSETQRNKGNFPGRFSGRQFSNSRSEMNVSTLELGDSALYLCASSLDGSSGYTFGSGTRLTVV.

The chain has TRBV7-2 and TRBJ2-1; 10 bases line up with TRBD2. The CDR3 consists of 17 residues. Trimming took 4 bases from V and 4 from J; bases not matched to a gene: 10. The germline gives CDR1 SGHTA, CDR2 FQGNSA. In DNA, the CDR3 is TGTGCCAGCAGCTCCCAGCGGGGGGGGTCGCTATACAATGAGCAGTTCTTC. Its translation: CASSSQRGGSLYNEQFF.

The gene calls are TRBV7-9 and TRBJ1-2, with unresolved D. In germline, CDR1 is SEHNR, CDR2 FQNEAQ (reference sequence). The CDR3 length is 14 residues. Trimming took off 5 bases at V and 8 bases at J, with 18 bases between the two ends. In DNA form, the CDR3 reads TGTGCCAGCAGCCCGGCGGTGGTGGTGTCCGGCTACACCTTC. It yields the protein CASSPAVVVSGYTF. Full variable domain (remainder filled in from reference TRBV7-9 and TRBJ1-2): DTGVSQNPRHKITKRGQNVTFRCDPISEHNRLYWYRQTLGQGPEFLTYFQNEAQLEKSRLLSDRFSAERPKGSFSTLEIQRTEQGDSAMYLCASSPAVVVSGYTFGSGTRLTVV.